Detailed here is one TCR beta chain. The sample belongs to a study of blood T cell repertoires in COVID-19. Across the whole study: Material from acute and convalescent COVID-19 was sourced from the United States, Italy and Spain. Sample material is recorded as cDNA or gDNA derived from T cells, B-cell-depleted T cells, or PBMCs.

In the study's own analysis: Quantification of nucleated cells was approximated via reference gene primer amplification. TCRdb's table, derived via immunoSEQ multiplex PCR, lists solely in-frame clones and lacks some. The V and J calls and clone size were taken over from that table, and D and trimming were inferred from the DNA. This repertoire shows 80,000 or so clones, over 65% found once; its top ten account for roughly 5.6%. Germline V lookup: CDR1 SGHTA, CDR2 FQGNSA. The CDR3 length is 14 residues. Trimming cost V 7 bases and J 4 bases, with 17 bases left between them. This clonotype was sampled from a man aged 45 to 65 with active or convalescent COVID-19. The chain uses TRBV7-2 and TRBJ2-7; D might be TRBD2 (6 bases). The sample was peripheral blood. In nucleotides, the CDR3 is TGTGCCAGCACCCCGGTAGTGGGGGGTTACGAGCAGTACTTC. This translates into CASTPVVGGYEQYF.